Listed below are T cell receptor beta chains from one sample, sequenced in a study of blood T cell repertoires in COVID-19. Method: immunoSEQ multiplex PCR; TCRdb's copy keeps in-frame clones and lacks some. The table records hundreds of thousands of clones, 75% to 90% of them present only once. The specimen sequenced was PBMCs or T cells enriched from blood (not recorded which). Receptors were obtained from a woman in her twenties or thirties who had recovered from COVID-19. The CDR3 runs from the conserved cysteine through the conserved F or W. Fields, in order: V gene, D gene, clone size, J gene, CDR3 DNA, CDR3 protein. The D gene is left open where the match is weak. Not all rows give a size; the values are once, few, many and, for expanded clones, a class.

v_call: TRBV5-1
d_call: .
clone_size: .
j_call: TRBJ1-2
cdr3_nt: TGCGCCAGCAGCTCCCCCCTAGGGGGAGTGGATGGCTACACCTTC
cdr3_aa: CASSSPLGGVDGYTF

v_call: TRBV19
d_call: .
clone_size: .
j_call: TRBJ1-4
cdr3_nt: TGTGCCAGTCGAGGGGGTATGGATGAAAAACTGTTTTTT
cdr3_aa: CASRGGMDEKLFF

v_call: TRBV7-2
d_call: .
clone_size: .
j_call: TRBJ1-5
cdr3_nt: TGTGCCAGCAGCTTAGAACAGGGCGGTCAGCCCCAGCATTTT
cdr3_aa: CASSLEQGGQPQHF

v_call: TRBV3-1/TRBV3-2
d_call: .
clone_size: once
j_call: TRBJ1-3
cdr3_nt: TGTGCCAGCAGCCCAACTGGAAACACCATATATTTT
cdr3_aa: CASSPTGNTIYF

v_call: TRBV11-3
d_call: TRBD2
clone_size: .
j_call: TRBJ2-1
cdr3_nt: TGTGCCAGCAGCTTAGGACCCCCACTAGCGGGGTACAATGAGCAGTTCTTC
cdr3_aa: CASSLGPPLAGYNEQFF

v_call: TRBV5-1
d_call: .
clone_size: .
j_call: TRBJ1-1
cdr3_nt: TGCGCCAGCAGCTTGGGAATTCGCAGACAAACGAACACTGAAGCTTTCTTT
cdr3_aa: CASSLGIRRQTNTEAFF

v_call: TRBV7-2
d_call: .
clone_size: .
j_call: TRBJ1-1
cdr3_nt: TGTGCCAGCAGCTTAGCAAATTCAGAGGAGGCTTTCTTT
cdr3_aa: CASSLANSEEAFF

v_call: TRBV30
d_call: TRBD2
clone_size: .
j_call: TRBJ2-5
cdr3_nt: TGTGCCAGTAGCGGGAGGGAACAAGAGACCCAGTACTTC
cdr3_aa: CASSGREQETQYF

v_call: TRBV19
d_call: .
clone_size: .
j_call: TRBJ1-2
cdr3_nt: TGTGCCAGTAGTATTACCGGAGCTAACTATGGCTACACCTTC
cdr3_aa: CASSITGANYGYTF

v_call: TRBV30
d_call: .
clone_size: .
j_call: TRBJ1-1
cdr3_nt: TGTGCCTGGAGGGGACGGGGGGCTTTCTTT
cdr3_aa: CAWRGRGAFF

v_call: TRBV6-5
d_call: .
clone_size: .
j_call: TRBJ1-1
cdr3_nt: TGTGCCAGCAGTTACGGGGGAGGGACTGAAGCTTTCTTT
cdr3_aa: CASSYGGGTEAFF

v_call: TRBV28
d_call: TRBD1
clone_size: .
j_call: TRBJ1-4
cdr3_nt: TGTGCCAGCAGTTTGGTCGGGACAGGGCATGAAAAACTGTTTTTT
cdr3_aa: CASSLVGTGHEKLFF

v_call: TRBV11-2
d_call: TRBD1
clone_size: .
j_call: TRBJ2-1
cdr3_nt: TGTGCCAGCAGCCGGCCCACAGGGGTCTTTAATGAGCAGTTCTTC
cdr3_aa: CASSRPTGVFNEQFF

v_call: TRBV5-6
d_call: .
clone_size: .
j_call: TRBJ2-5
cdr3_nt: TGTGCCAGCAGCCCAGGAGGGCGCGAGACCCAGTACTTC
cdr3_aa: CASSPGGRETQYF

v_call: TRBV4-3
d_call: TRBD1
clone_size: .
j_call: TRBJ2-4
cdr3_nt: TGCGCCAGCAGCCAAGCAACCGGGACAGACACTAAAAACATTCAGTACTTC
cdr3_aa: CASSQATGTDTKNIQYF

v_call: TRBV30
d_call: .
clone_size: .
j_call: TRBJ1-2
cdr3_nt: TGTGCCTGGAGTCCCCGTCCCTATGGCTACACCTTC
cdr3_aa: CAWSPRPYGYTF

v_call: TRBV4-3
d_call: TRBD2
clone_size: .
j_call: TRBJ2-1
cdr3_nt: TGCGCCAGCAGCCAAGTGGGACTAGCGGGGATCAATGAGCAGTTCTTC
cdr3_aa: CASSQVGLAGINEQFF

v_call: TRBV3-1/TRBV3-2
d_call: TRBD2
clone_size: .
j_call: TRBJ2-1
cdr3_nt: TGTGCCAGCAGCCAAGAATGGGGCGGGAGCTCCTACAATGAGCAGTTCTTC
cdr3_aa: CASSQEWGGSSYNEQFF

v_call: TRBV14
d_call: TRBD1
clone_size: .
j_call: TRBJ1-2
cdr3_nt: TGTGCCAGCCGGGACAGGGGCTTTAAGGGCGTTCATGGCTACACCTTC
cdr3_aa: CASRDRGFKGVHGYTF

v_call: TRBV13
d_call: .
clone_size: .
j_call: TRBJ1-1
cdr3_nt: TGTGCCAGCAGCTACTGGGGGGACACTGAAGCTTTCTTT
cdr3_aa: CASSYWGDTEAFF

v_call: TRBV7-2
d_call: .
clone_size: once
j_call: TRBJ2-7
cdr3_nt: TGTGCCAGCAGCCCCGGGAGCTTTAACGAGCAGTACTTC
cdr3_aa: CASSPGSFNEQYF

v_call: TRBV12-3/TRBV12-4
d_call: .
clone_size: .
j_call: TRBJ1-1
cdr3_nt: TGTGCCAGCAGTTTATGGAGCTTTGAAGCTTTCTTT
cdr3_aa: CASSLWSFEAFF

v_call: TRBV5-1
d_call: TRBD1
clone_size: .
j_call: TRBJ1-2
cdr3_nt: TGCGCCAGCAGGAGGGGGGGACAGGGCCTACCCTACTATGGCTACACCTTC
cdr3_aa: CASRRGGQGLPYYGYTF

v_call: TRBV29-1
d_call: TRBD2
clone_size: .
j_call: TRBJ2-7
cdr3_nt: TGCAGCGTGACGGGACTAGCAAGTCTCGAGCAGTACTTC
cdr3_aa: CSVTGLASLEQYF

v_call: TRBV28
d_call: TRBD1
clone_size: .
j_call: TRBJ1-5
cdr3_nt: TGTGCCAGCAGGTGGACAGGGGGACAGCCCCAGCATTTT
cdr3_aa: CASRWTGGQPQHF

v_call: TRBV28
d_call: TRBD1
clone_size: once
j_call: TRBJ1-1
cdr3_nt: TGTGCCAGCACCTACGGGACAGGGGTCACTGAAGCTTTCTTT
cdr3_aa: CASTYGTGVTEAFF

v_call: TRBV12-5
d_call: .
clone_size: once
j_call: TRBJ2-2
cdr3_nt: TGTGCTAGTGGCCCACATGACACCGGGGAGCTGTTTTTT
cdr3_aa: CASGPHDTGELFF

v_call: TRBV11-2
d_call: .
clone_size: .
j_call: TRBJ2-2
cdr3_nt: TGTGCCAGCAGCTTAAGCTTTCGTCGAGCCCAGGAGGGTACCGGGGAGCTGTTTTTT
cdr3_aa: CASSLSFRRAQEGTGELFF

v_call: TRBV15
d_call: TRBD1
clone_size: .
j_call: TRBJ1-2
cdr3_nt: TGTGCCACCAAGCCCGGACAGGGGCCTCCCTATGGCTACACCTTC
cdr3_aa: CATKPGQGPPYGYTF

v_call: TRBV28
d_call: .
clone_size: .
j_call: TRBJ2-5
cdr3_nt: TGTGCCAGCAGTTTATTGTCCCAGGTGACCCAGTACTTC
cdr3_aa: CASSLLSQVTQYF

v_call: TRBV11-2
d_call: .
clone_size: .
j_call: TRBJ2-1
cdr3_nt: TGTGCCAGCAGCCCGAGTAGAAATGAGCAGTTCTTC
cdr3_aa: CASSPSRNEQFF

v_call: TRBV7-9
d_call: TRBD2
clone_size: .
j_call: TRBJ2-7
cdr3_nt: TGTGCCAGCGGACCTCCAGGGGTAGCGGGAGTTTCTGAGCAGTACTTC
cdr3_aa: CASGPPGVAGVSEQYF

v_call: TRBV18
d_call: TRBD1
clone_size: .
j_call: TRBJ2-6
cdr3_nt: TGTGCCAGCTCTCACGACAAACCAGACTACTACAGGGGCATCTCTGGGGCCAACGTCCTGACTTTC
cdr3_aa: CASSHDKPDYYRGISGANVLTF

v_call: TRBV27
d_call: .
clone_size: .
j_call: TRBJ1-5
cdr3_nt: TGTGCCAGCAGTTTTTCCAGGTTCAGGGCCCAGCATTTT
cdr3_aa: CASSFSRFRAQHF

v_call: TRBV5-4
d_call: TRBD2
clone_size: .
j_call: TRBJ2-2
cdr3_nt: TGTGCCAGCAGCTCGCAGCGGGAGGGAATCACCGGGGAGCTGTTTTTT
cdr3_aa: CASSSQREGITGELFF

v_call: TRBV6-2/TRBV6-3
d_call: .
clone_size: .
j_call: TRBJ1-5
cdr3_nt: TGTGCCAGCAGTTACTCCTTGGGCGGGGGCCATCAGCCCCAGCATTTT
cdr3_aa: CASSYSLGGGHQPQHF

v_call: TRBV27
d_call: .
clone_size: .
j_call: TRBJ2-2
cdr3_nt: TGTGCCAGCAGTCTCACTAGCTACACCGGGGAGCTGTTTTTT
cdr3_aa: CASSLTSYTGELFF

v_call: TRBV5-1
d_call: .
clone_size: .
j_call: TRBJ2-2
cdr3_nt: TGCGCCAGCAGCTCCAGGACAAGGGTGAACACCGGGGAGCTGTTTTTT
cdr3_aa: CASSSRTRVNTGELFF

v_call: TRBV5-6
d_call: .
clone_size: .
j_call: TRBJ2-7
cdr3_nt: TGTGCCAGCTGCCAAGCGAGCCACTACGAGCAGTACTTC
cdr3_aa: CASCQASHYEQYF

v_call: TRBV29-1
d_call: .
clone_size: once
j_call: TRBJ2-1
cdr3_nt: TGCAGCGTTGCTTGGCAGTCAGACAATGAGCAGTTCTTC
cdr3_aa: CSVAWQSDNEQFF

v_call: TRBV3-1/TRBV3-2
d_call: .
clone_size: .
j_call: TRBJ1-1
cdr3_nt: TGTGCCAGCAGCCAAGGAGACATTGGTACTGAAGCTTTCTTT
cdr3_aa: CASSQGDIGTEAFF

v_call: TRBV15
d_call: TRBD1
clone_size: .
j_call: TRBJ1-3
cdr3_nt: TGTGCCACCAGCAGAGGGACAGGGACTGGAAACACCATATATTTT
cdr3_aa: CATSRGTGTGNTIYF